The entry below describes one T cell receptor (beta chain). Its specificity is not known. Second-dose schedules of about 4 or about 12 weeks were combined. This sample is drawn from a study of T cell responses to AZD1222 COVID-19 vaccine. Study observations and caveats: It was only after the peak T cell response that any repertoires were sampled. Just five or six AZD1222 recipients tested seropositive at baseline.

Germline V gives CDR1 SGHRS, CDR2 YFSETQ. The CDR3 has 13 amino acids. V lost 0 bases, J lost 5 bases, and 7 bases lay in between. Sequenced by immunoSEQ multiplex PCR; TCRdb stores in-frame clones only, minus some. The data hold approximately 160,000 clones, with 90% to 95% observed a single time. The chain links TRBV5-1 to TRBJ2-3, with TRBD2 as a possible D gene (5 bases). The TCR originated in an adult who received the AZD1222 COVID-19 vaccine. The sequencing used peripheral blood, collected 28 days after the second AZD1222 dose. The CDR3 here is CASSLEEGDTQYF. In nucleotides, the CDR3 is TGCGCCAGCAGCTTGGAAGAGGGAGATACGCAGTATTTT.